This paragraph covers one T cell receptor (beta chain) sequence. These data are taken from a study of regulatory T cells in long-lasting Graves disease. The time point: newly diagnosed GD, antithyroid drugs for less than 3 months. Generation of the TCR library employed RNA extracted from PBMCs. iRepertoire HTBI primers and Arm-PCR of CDR3 regions built TCR beta libraries. TCRdb fed the multiplex PCR reads into MiXCR, producing one record per CDR3 protein. The profile shows 520,000 or so distinct CDR3 sequences, approximately 12% of them singletons. These same records also appear under a second study, on T cells in Graves' hyperthyroidism and ophthalmopathy.

The clonotype comes from a young woman with Graves disease. Source: peripheral blood mononuclear cells (PBMCs), taken at new diagnosis, from a patient treated with antithyroid drugs.

CDR3 sequence: CSASRTSGDLDTQYF. CDR3 bases: TGCAGTGCTAGCCGGACTAGCGGGGACCTTGATACGCAGTATTTT. This rearrangement joins TRBV20-1 to TRBJ2-3; 12 positions match TRBD2. Germline V CDR1 and CDR2: DFQATT, SNEGSKA (reference sequence). This CDR3 is built from 15 residues. The trim removed 3 bases at V and 6 bases at J, leaving 7 bases unmatched.